This T cell receptor beta chain stems from a study of T cell responses to AZD1222 COVID-19 vaccine. Sequenced by immunoSEQ multiplex PCR; TCRdb stores in-frame clones only, minus some. The sample shows 85,000 to 90,000 clones, approximately 89% of them seen only once. The trim removed 2 bases at V and 6 bases at J, leaving 9 bases unmatched. CDR3 length: 15 residues. Per germline, CDR1 LNHDA and CDR2 SQIVND (reference sequence). Study observations and caveats: Females outnumbered males among donors, who were mostly white British; clonal diversity was possibly underestimated.

The study pooled second doses at about 4 or about 12 weeks. For this clone: What it binds is not known.

This TCR derives from an adult who received the AZD1222 COVID-19 vaccine. This sample comprised peripheral blood, obtained 28 days after the second AZD1222 dose. This chain links TRBV19 with TRBJ2-7, with TRBD2 matching over 8 bases. CDR3: CASSIIGRGGSEQYF. In nucleotides, the CDR3 is TGTGCCAGTAGTATAATCGGTCGGGGGGGCTCCGAGCAGTACTTC.